The rows below give T cell receptor beta chains drawn from one sample of a study of T cell responses to AZD1222 COVID-19 vaccine. Generated by immunoSEQ multiplex PCR, the TCRdb table keeps only in-frame clones and is missing some. The sample consists of 28,000 or so clones, about nine tenths of them appearing once. Sequencing used peripheral blood, obtained 28 days after the second AZD1222 dose. These receptors all stem from an adult who received the AZD1222 COVID-19 vaccine. Each CDR3 is given with its conserved first and last residue. A D gene is named only where the DNA matches it firmly. Expanded clones get a size class; other rows say once, few or many, or leave the size out.

j_gene,d_gene,abundance,v_gene,CDR3aa,CDR3nt
TRBJ1-2,-,-,TRBV7-8,CASSLGRDGSGYTF,TGTGCCAGCAGCCTAGGCAGGGACGGATCTGGCTACACCTTC
TRBJ2-1,-,-,TRBV6-5,CASSYSSWDPNNEQFF,TGTGCCAGCAGTTACTCGTCCTGGGACCCAAACAATGAGCAGTTCTTC
TRBJ2-7,-,-,TRBV18,CASSPPRGPGSSYEQYF,TGTGCCAGCTCACCACCGCGGGGACCGGGTAGCTCCTACGAGCAGTACTTC
TRBJ2-5,-,-,TRBV11-2,CASSSDTGIKTQYF,TGTGCCAGCAGCTCAGATACAGGGATAAAGACCCAGTACTTC
TRBJ1-1,TRBD1,-,TRBV6-1,CASSESQGTGAKEAFF,TGTGCCAGCAGTGAAAGCCAAGGGACAGGGGCTAAAGAAGCTTTCTTT
TRBJ1-2,-,-,TRBV3-1/TRBV3-2,CASSQERAGGYTF,TGTGCCAGCAGCCAAGAGAGGGCCGGTGGCTACACCTTC
TRBJ2-6,-,-,TRBV5-5,CASSLSPFSGANVLTF,TGTGCCAGCAGCTTGAGCCCGTTCTCTGGGGCCAACGTCCTGACTTTC
TRBJ1-5,-,-,TRBV3-1/TRBV3-2,CASSHPFSYEPRGSQHF,TGTGCCAGCAGCCATCCTTTTTCGTATGAGCCGAGGGGGTCCCAGCATTTT
TRBJ1-1,-,-,TRBV27,CASRSGSMRTEAFF,TGTGCCAGCAGATCAGGGTCGATGAGAACTGAAGCTTTCTTT
TRBJ2-2,-,-,TRBV6-5,CASSQLTGELFF,TGTGCCAGCAGTCAATTGACCGGGGAGCTGTTTTTT
TRBJ2-2,TRBD2,few,TRBV7-9,CASRLSGGTIGELFF,TGTGCCAGCAGATTGAGCGGGGGGACCATCGGGGAGCTGTTTTTT
TRBJ1-3,-,-,TRBV12-3/TRBV12-4,CASSHTNTIYF,TGTGCCAGCAGTCACACAAACACCATATATTTT
TRBJ2-1,-,-,TRBV9,CASSAGDYGFNEQFF,TGTGCCAGCAGCGCAGGGGACTACGGGTTCAATGAGCAGTTCTTC
TRBJ1-4,-,-,TRBV28,CASIGFGAEKLFF,TGTGCCAGCATTGGTTTCGGTGCGGAAAAACTGTTTTTT
TRBJ2-2,TRBD1,once,TRBV5-1,CASSLVPQGASGELFF,TGCGCCAGCAGCTTGGTCCCACAGGGGGCATCCGGGGAGCTGTTTTTT
TRBJ2-7,-,-,TRBV7-2,CASSLDGQSGREQYF,TGTGCCAGCAGCTTAGATGGTCAGTCCGGGCGGGAGCAGTACTTC
TRBJ2-4,-,-,TRBV13,CASSLWNPGGKNIQYF,TGTGCCAGCAGCTTATGGAACCCTGGTGGCAAAAACATTCAGTACTTC
TRBJ1-5,-,-,TRBV9,CASSVAGYSNQPQHF,TGTGCCAGCAGCGTAGCGGGATATAGCAATCAGCCCCAGCATTTT
TRBJ1-2,-,-,TRBV2,CASSEEGARRSYTF,TGTGCCAGCAGTGAAGAAGGGGCGCGGAGGAGCTACACCTTC
TRBJ1-1,TRBD1,-,TRBV9,CPSSKRGGQAMGNTEAFF,TGTCCCAGCAGCAAAAGGGGGGGACAGGCGATGGGGAACACTGAAGCTTTCTTT
TRBJ1-2,-,-,TRBV15,CATSTPDLYGYTF,TGTGCCACCAGCACCCCTGACCTCTATGGCTACACCTTC
TRBJ1-4,-,-,TRBV7-8,CASSLGGSGPNEKLFF,TGTGCCAGCAGCTTAGGAGGGTCAGGTCCTAATGAAAAACTGTTTTTT
TRBJ1-2,-,-,TRBV5-6,CASSSQIYGYTF,TGTGCCAGCAGCTCCCAGATCTATGGCTACACCTTC
TRBJ2-5,-,-,TRBV9,CASSVQGGLKETQYF,TGTGCCAGCAGCGTACAGGGGGGACTAAAAGAGACCCAGTACTTC
TRBJ1-3,-,-,TRBV4-1,CASSHPINTDGNTIYF,TGCGCCAGCAGCCACCCTATAAACACGGATGGGAACACCATATATTTT
TRBJ1-5,-,-,TRBV7-9,CASSLGVGSNQPQHF,TGTGCCAGCAGCTTAGGGGTCGGTAGCAATCAGCCCCAGCATTTT
TRBJ2-6,-,-,TRBV14,CASSQTRFSGANVLTF,TGTGCCAGCAGCCAAACGAGGTTCTCTGGGGCCAACGTCCTGACTTTC
TRBJ2-7,-,-,TRBV9,CASSVDSLPAYEQYF,TGTGCCAGCAGCGTAGACAGCCTACCGGCCTACGAGCAGTACTTC
TRBJ1-4,-,-,TRBV12-3/TRBV12-4,CASKGSTNEKLFF,TGTGCCAGTAAAGGCTCGACTAATGAAAAACTGTTTTTT
TRBJ2-1,-,few,TRBV7-8,CASSLVKGLPLFSYNEQFF,TGTGCCAGCAGCCTAGTGAAGGGACTCCCTCTTTTCTCCTACAATGAGCAGTTCTTC
TRBJ2-7,-,-,TRBV6-2/TRBV6-3,CASSYLTQHASSYEQYF,TGTGCCAGCAGTTACCTAACCCAACACGCGAGCTCCTACGAGCAGTACTTC
TRBJ1-5,-,-,TRBV19,CASSFPTGNSNQPQHF,TGTGCCAGTAGCTTCCCGACAGGAAATAGCAATCAGCCCCAGCATTTT
TRBJ2-7,TRBD1,-,TRBV28,CASSPGGGNEQYF,TGTGCCAGCAGCCCAGGGGGCGGAAACGAGCAGTACTTC
TRBJ2-3,-,-,TRBV11-2,CASSSDGHPRDTQYF,TGTGCCAGCAGCTCTGACGGCCACCCCCGGGATACGCAGTATTTT
TRBJ1-2,-,few,TRBV27,CASSLVVGSSYGYTF,TGTGCCAGCAGTTTAGTTGTAGGGTCGAGCTATGGCTACACCTTC
TRBJ2-2,TRBD1,-,TRBV19,CASGDRGNTGELFF,TGTGCCAGTGGGGACAGGGGGAACACCGGGGAGCTGTTTTTT
TRBJ1-6,-,-,TRBV11-2,CASSFGGGDNSPLHF,TGTGCCAGCAGCTTTGGTGGGGGTGACAATTCACCCCTCCACTTT
TRBJ2-5,-,-,TRBV5-1,CASSLEGGRETQYF,TGCGCCAGCAGCTTGGAAGGGGGGCGGGAGACCCAGTACTTC
TRBJ1-6,-,-,TRBV19,CASSIQGLNSPLHF,TGTGCCAGTAGTATTCAAGGGTTGAATTCACCCCTCCACTTT
TRBJ2-1,-,-,TRBV6-1,CASSEQGYNEQFF,TGTGCCAGCAGTGAGCAGGGATACAATGAGCAGTTCTTC
TRBJ1-4,-,-,TRBV3-1/TRBV3-2,CASSPRPREKLFF,TGTGCCAGCAGCCCACGCCCCCGTGAAAAACTGTTTTTT
TRBJ2-7,-,-,TRBV7-2,CASSSGTSAHEQYF,TGTGCCAGCAGCTCCGGGACGAGCGCCCACGAGCAGTACTTC
TRBJ2-3,-,-,TRBV6-1,CASSEVSGTTDTQYF,TGTGCCAGCAGTGAAGTATCCGGAACCACAGATACGCAGTATTTT
TRBJ1-2,-,-,TRBV7-8,CASSLGGSNSNYGYTF,TGTGCCAGCAGCTTAGGGGGCTCCAACTCCAACTATGGCTACACCTTC
TRBJ2-5,-,-,TRBV5-4,CASSTEETQYF,TGTGCCAGCAGCACCGAAGAGACCCAGTACTTC
TRBJ2-3,TRBD2,-,TRBV7-9,CASSSGLAAITDTQYF,TGTGCCAGCAGCTCCGGACTAGCGGCGATCACAGATACGCAGTATTTT
TRBJ1-1,-,-,TRBV7-2,CASSSRAAAGEAFF,TGTGCCAGCAGCTCCCGGGCAGCGGCGGGCGAAGCTTTCTTT
TRBJ1-6,TRBD1,-,TRBV19,CASSSHRQGAKSPLHF,TGTGCCAGTAGCAGCCACCGACAGGGGGCGAAATCACCCCTCCACTTT
TRBJ2-7,-,-,TRBV7-2,CASSLAAVSYEQYF,TGTGCCAGCAGCTTAGCGGCAGTCTCCTACGAGCAGTACTTC
TRBJ2-1,TRBD2,-,TRBV27,CASSFRGTSGSYNEQFF,TGTGCCAGCAGTTTCAGGGGGACTAGCGGATCCTACAATGAGCAGTTCTTC
TRBJ1-6,-,few,TRBV7-9,CASSVTGGHYNSPLHF,TGTGCCAGCAGCGTAACGGGGGGACACTATAATTCACCCCTCCACTTT
TRBJ2-2,-,-,TRBV18,CASSPRGAGTNTGELFF,TGTGCCAGCTCACCACGAGGAGCCGGGACCAACACCGGGGAGCTGTTTTTT
TRBJ2-3,-,-,TRBV5-1,CASSLSRDTDTQYF,TGCGCCAGCAGCTTGTCCAGAGACACAGATACGCAGTATTTT
TRBJ2-4,TRBD2,-,TRBV2,CASSGPSGSKNIQYF,TGTGCCAGCAGTGGCCCTAGCGGGTCCAAAAACATTCAGTACTTC
TRBJ1-1,-,few,TRBV18,CASSLAGLNTEAFF,TGTGCCAGCTCACTTGCTGGTTTGAACACTGAAGCTTTCTTT